The next 6 T cell receptor beta chains were all read from a single sample in a study of shared clonotypes between healthy human individuals. Sequencing used immunoSEQ multiplex PCR; TCRdb keeps in-frame clones, though not all of them. Among 1.5 million to 2.5 million clones listed, just under 95% were seen once. Terminally differentiated effector memory CD45RA+ cells were excluded by CCR7 positive selection of CD45RO-negative cells. Sequenced: naive CD8+ T cells sorted from blood. The source is a man between 18 and 29 years old in good health.

This chain joins TRBV18 and TRBJ1-2, with 8 nucleotides matching TRBD1. This CDR3 is built from 15 residues. Germline V gene data show CDR1 as KGHSH and CDR2 as LQKENI. V trimming: 0 bases; J trimming: 6 bases; junction bases outside the gene matches: 6. CDR3: CASSPPKGQGDGYTF. CDR3 in DNA: TGTGCCAGCTCACCACCGAAAGGACAGGGTGATGGCTACACCTTC.

Worth noting for this clone: The junction and the germline gene differ at one end; a read error may be behind it. This chain joins TRBV5-1 and TRBJ1-1; 10 nucleotides match TRBD1. Germline assignment: CDR1 SGHRS and CDR2 YFSETQ. The CDR3 length is 13 residues. Here the CDR3 DNA reads TGCGCCAGCAGCTTGCCGGGGACAGGGGATATGGACTTT. It encodes CASSLPGTGDMDF.

The chain employs TRBV2 and TRBJ2-7; D is possibly TRBD2 (6 bases). Germline V gene lookup returns CDR1 SNHLY and CDR2 FYNNEI. Trimming left V 11 bases short and J 3 bases short, with 14 bases between. The CDR3 runs 12 residues. The DNA of the CDR3 is TGTGCCGGGGGAGGAGGGAGCTACGAGCAGTACTTC. This translates into CAGGGGSYEQYF.

The chain links TRBV30 to TRBJ2-3, with D uncertain. The CDR3 totals 14 residues. CDR1 GTSNPN and CDR2 SVGIG come from the germline V gene (reference sequence). V shed 4 bases and J shed 0 bases, with 11 bases lying between them. DNA of the CDR3: TGTGCCTGGACCCTGTCGACTAGCACAGATACGCAGTATTTT. As protein: CAWTLSTSTDTQYF.

On this clone: Other DNA sequences in this specimen translate into the identical CDR3. The chain is built from TRBV9 and TRBJ2-7, with D possibly TRBD2 on 5 matching bases. The germline V gene encodes CDR1 SGDLS and CDR2 YYNGEE. The germline V and J ends were trimmed by 0 bases and 0 bases, with 10 bases remaining between them. The CDR3 runs to 15 residues. CDR3 DNA sequence: TGTGCCAGCAGCGTAGCTGGACTCAGCTCCTACGAGCAGTACTTC. This gives the protein CASSVAGLSSYEQYF.

This clone was recorded once. Different DNA sequences within this sample yield the same CDR3. The chain employs TRBV6-6 and TRBJ1-5; TRBD1 is a possible D gene (5 bases). V lost 0 bases to trimming and J lost 4 bases, with 7 bases between them. This CDR3 contains 14 residues. Germline CDR1 reads MNHNY; CDR2 reads SVGAGI (reference sequence). The CDR3 sequence is CASSYSEGNQPQHF. CDR3 DNA sequence: TGTGCCAGCAGTTACTCGGAGGGGAATCAGCCCCAGCATTTT.